This T cell receptor (beta chain) is drawn from a study of cytomegalovirus exposure and HLA in healthy donors. Study results and limitations: CMV serostatus was the only immune exposure information that was available. TCR beta chains numbering roughly 150 were designated cytomegalovirus-associated.

Germline CDR1 is SNHLY and CDR2 is FYNNEI. CDR3 length: 11 residues. The V and J ends lost 4 bases and 10 bases respectively, with 8 bases between them. Details on this clone: Its target is not known.

The PCR ran on 60 Vbeta and 13 Jbeta primers. Some clones are missing from TCRdb's copy, which holds only in-frame ones; the method was immunoSEQ multiplex PCR. The repertoire holds approximately 200,000 clones, around 74% seen once, with over 1.5% in the top ten. The sample was PBMCs. The source of this sequence is a girl aged 10 to 17 in good health and CMV-seropositive. V gene TRBV2 combines with J gene TRBJ2-1, with unresolved D. The CDR3 DNA sequence: TGTGCCAGCAGTGCGGTCGAGGAGCAGTTCTTC. Translation: CASSAVEEQFF.